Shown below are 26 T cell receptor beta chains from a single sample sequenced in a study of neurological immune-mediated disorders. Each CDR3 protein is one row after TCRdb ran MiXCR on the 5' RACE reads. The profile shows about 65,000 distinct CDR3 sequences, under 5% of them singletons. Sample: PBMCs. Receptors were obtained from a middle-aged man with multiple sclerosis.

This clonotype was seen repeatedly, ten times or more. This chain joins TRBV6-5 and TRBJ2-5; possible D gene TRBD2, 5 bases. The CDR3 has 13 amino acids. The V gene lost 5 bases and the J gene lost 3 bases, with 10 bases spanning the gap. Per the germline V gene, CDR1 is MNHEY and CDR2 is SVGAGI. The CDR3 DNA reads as TGTGCCAGCAGTAGCGGTTTCGAAGAGACCCAGTACTTC. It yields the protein CASSSGFEETQYF.

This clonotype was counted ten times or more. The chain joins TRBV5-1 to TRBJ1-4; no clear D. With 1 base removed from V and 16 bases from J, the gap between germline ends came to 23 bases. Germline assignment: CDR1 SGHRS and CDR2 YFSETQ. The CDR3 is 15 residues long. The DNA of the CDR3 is TGCGCCAGCAGCTTGTTTGAGCTCCGCGAAGGGCCCGCGTTTTTT. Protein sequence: CASSLFELREGPAFF. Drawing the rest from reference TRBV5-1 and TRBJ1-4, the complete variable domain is KAGVTQTPRYLIKTRGQQVTLSCSPISGHRSVSWYQQTPGQGLQFLFEYFSETQRNKGNFPGRFSGRQFSNSRSEMNVSTLELGDSALYLCASSLFELREGPAFFGSGTQLSVL.

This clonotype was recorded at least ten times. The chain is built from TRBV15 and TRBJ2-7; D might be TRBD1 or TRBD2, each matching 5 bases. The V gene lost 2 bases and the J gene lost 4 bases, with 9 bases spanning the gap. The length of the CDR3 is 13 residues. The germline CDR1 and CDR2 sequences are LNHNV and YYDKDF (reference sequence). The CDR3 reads CATSRNWGYEQYF. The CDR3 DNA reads TGTGCCACCAGCAGAAATTGGGGGTACGAGCAGTACTTC.

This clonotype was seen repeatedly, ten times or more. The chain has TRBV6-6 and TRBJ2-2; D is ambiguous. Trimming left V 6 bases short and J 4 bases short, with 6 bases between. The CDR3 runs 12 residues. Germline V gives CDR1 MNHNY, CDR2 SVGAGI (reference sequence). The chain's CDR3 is CASSYGTGELFF. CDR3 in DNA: TGTGCCAGCAGCTATGGCACCGGGGAGCTGTTTTTT.

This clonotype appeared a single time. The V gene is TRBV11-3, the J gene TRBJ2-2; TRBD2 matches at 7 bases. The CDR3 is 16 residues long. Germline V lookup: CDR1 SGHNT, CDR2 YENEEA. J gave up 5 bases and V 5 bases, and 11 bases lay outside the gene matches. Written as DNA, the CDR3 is TGTGCCAGCAGCCCCTCCCGGGGGGTGGTTACCGGGGAGCTGTTTTTT. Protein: CASSPSRGVVTGELFF. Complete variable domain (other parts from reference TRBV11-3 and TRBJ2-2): EAGVVQSPRYKIIEKKQPVAFWCNPISGHNTLYWYLQNLGQGPELLIRYENEEAVDDSQLPKDRFSAERLKGVDSTLKIQPAELGDSAVYLCASSPSRGVVTGELFFGEGSRLTVL.

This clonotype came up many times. The CDR3 protein is CASRTNRVTGAYGYTF. As DNA, the CDR3 is TGTGCCAGCAGGACCAACCGGGTGACAGGGGCGTATGGCTACACCTTC. The chain links TRBV27 to TRBJ1-2; TRBD1 aligns across 8 bases. V was pared by 6 bases and J by 5 bases, with 14 bases of the junction left unmatched. From germline, CDR1 is MNHEY and CDR2 SMNVEV (reference sequence). CDR3 length: 16 amino acids.

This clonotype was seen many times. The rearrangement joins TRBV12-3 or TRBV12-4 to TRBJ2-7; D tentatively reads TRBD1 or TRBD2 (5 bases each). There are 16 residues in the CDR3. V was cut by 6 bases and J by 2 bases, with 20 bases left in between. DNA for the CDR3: TGTGCCAGCAGCCCGGGGCACCCACTCTTCACCTACGAGCAGTACTTC. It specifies CASSPGHPLFTYEQYF.

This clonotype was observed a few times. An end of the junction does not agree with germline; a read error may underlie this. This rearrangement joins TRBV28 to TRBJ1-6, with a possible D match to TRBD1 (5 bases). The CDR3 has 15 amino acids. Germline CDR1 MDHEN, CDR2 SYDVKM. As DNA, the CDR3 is TGTGCCAGCAGTTCCGGGGCGCTTGGGAATTCACCCCTCAACTTT. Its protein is CASSSGALGNSPLNF.

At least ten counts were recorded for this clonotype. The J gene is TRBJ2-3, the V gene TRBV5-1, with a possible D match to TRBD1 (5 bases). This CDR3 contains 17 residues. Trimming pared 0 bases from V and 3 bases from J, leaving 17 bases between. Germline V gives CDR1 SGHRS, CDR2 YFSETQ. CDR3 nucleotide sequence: TGCGCCAGCAGCTTGGGGCCGCCGACAGAAGAAACAGATACGCAGTATTTT. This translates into CASSLGPPTEETDTQYF.

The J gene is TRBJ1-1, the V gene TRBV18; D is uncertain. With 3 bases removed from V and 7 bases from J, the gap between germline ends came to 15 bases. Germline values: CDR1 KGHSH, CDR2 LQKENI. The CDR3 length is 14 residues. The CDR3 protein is CASSPMGVVDEAFF. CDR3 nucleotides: TGTGCCAGCTCACCGATGGGCGTGGTGGATGAAGCTTTCTTT.

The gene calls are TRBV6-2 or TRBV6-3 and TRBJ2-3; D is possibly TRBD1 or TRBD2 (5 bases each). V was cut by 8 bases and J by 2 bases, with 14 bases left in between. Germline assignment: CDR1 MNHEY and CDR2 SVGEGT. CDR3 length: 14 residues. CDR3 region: CASYGTGYTDTQYF. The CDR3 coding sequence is TGTGCCAGCTACGGGACGGGGTACACAGATACGCAGTATTTT.

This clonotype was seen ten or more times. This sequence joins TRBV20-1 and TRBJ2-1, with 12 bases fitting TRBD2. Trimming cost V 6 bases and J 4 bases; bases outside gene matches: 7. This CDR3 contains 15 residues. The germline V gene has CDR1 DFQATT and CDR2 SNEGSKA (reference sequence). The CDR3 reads CSAQTGTSGYNEQFF. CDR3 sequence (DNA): TGCAGTGCCCAGACCGGGACTAGCGGGTACAATGAGCAGTTCTTC.

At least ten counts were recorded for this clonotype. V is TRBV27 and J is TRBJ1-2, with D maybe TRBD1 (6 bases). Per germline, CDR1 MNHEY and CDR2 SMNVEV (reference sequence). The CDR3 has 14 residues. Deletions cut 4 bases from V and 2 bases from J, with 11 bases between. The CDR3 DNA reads TGTGCCAGCAGTTACAGGGATGGGAACTATGGCTACACCTTC. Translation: CASSYRDGNYGYTF.

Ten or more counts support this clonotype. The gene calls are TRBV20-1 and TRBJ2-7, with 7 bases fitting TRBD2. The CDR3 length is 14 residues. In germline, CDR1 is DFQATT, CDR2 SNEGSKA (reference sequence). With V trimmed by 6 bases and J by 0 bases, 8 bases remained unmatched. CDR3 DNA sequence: TGCAGTGCCAAGGGACTACCCCTCTCCTACGAGCAGTACTTC. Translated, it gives CSAKGLPLSYEQYF.

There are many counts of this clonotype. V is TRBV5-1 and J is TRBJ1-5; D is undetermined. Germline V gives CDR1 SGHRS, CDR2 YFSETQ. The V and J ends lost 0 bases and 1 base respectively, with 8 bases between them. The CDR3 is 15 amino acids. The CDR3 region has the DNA TGCGCCAGCAGCTTGGATGGGCGAAGCAATCAGCCCCAGCATTTT. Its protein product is CASSLDGRSNQPQHF.

CDR3 protein: CASTRQRDYEQYF. As DNA, the CDR3 is TGTGCCAGCACACGGCAAAGGGACTACGAGCAGTACTTC. The chain uses TRBV28 and TRBJ2-7; no firm D call. CDR1 MDHEN and CDR2 SYDVKM come from the germline V gene. This CDR3 has 13 residues. V was cut by 7 bases and J by 3 bases, with 13 bases left in between.

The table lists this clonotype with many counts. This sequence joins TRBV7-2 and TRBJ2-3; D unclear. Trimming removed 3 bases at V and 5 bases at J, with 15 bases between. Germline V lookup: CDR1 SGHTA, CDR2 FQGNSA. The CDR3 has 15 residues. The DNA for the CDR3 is TGTGCCAGCAGCTTCTTCCCCACCTTAAAAGATACGCAGTATTTT. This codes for CASSFFPTLKDTQYF.

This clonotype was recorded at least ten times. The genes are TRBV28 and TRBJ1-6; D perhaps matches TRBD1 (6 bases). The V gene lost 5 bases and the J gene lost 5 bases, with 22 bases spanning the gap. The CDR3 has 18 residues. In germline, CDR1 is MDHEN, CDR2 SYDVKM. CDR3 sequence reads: CASSVLVAGGLNNSPLHF. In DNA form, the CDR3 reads TGTGCCAGCAGTGTTCTTGTCGCGGGGGGCCTGAATAATTCACCCCTCCACTTT.

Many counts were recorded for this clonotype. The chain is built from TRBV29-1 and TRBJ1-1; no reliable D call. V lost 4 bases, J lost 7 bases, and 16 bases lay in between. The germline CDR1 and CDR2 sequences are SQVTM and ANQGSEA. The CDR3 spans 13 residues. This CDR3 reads CSVGPTEPFEAFF. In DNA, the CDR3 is TGCAGCGTTGGTCCCACCGAACCTTTTGAAGCTTTCTTT.

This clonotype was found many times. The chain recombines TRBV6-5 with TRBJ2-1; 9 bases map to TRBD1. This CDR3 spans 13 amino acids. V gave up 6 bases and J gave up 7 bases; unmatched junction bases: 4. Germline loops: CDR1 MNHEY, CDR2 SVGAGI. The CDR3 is CASSRDRVNEQFF. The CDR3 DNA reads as TGTGCCAGCAGCCGGGACAGGGTGAATGAGCAGTTCTTC.

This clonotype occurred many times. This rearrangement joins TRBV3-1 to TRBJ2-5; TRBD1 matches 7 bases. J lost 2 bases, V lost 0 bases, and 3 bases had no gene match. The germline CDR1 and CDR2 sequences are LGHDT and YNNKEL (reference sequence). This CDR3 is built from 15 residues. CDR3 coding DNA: TGTGCCAGCAGCCAAGATTTACAGGGGCAAGAGACCCAGTACTTC. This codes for CASSQDLQGQETQYF.

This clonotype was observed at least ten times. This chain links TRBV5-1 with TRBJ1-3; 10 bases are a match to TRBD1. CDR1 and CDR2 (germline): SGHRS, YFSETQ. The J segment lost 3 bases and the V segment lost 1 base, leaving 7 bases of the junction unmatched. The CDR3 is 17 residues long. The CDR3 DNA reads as TGCGCCAGCAGCTTGACCGGGACAGGGGCTTTTGGAAACACCATATATTTT. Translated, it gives CASSLTGTGAFGNTIYF. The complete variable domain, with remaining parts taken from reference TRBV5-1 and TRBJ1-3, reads KAGVTQTPRYLIKTRGQQVTLSCSPISGHRSVSWYQQTPGQGLQFLFEYFSETQRNKGNFPGRFSGRQFSNSRSEMNVSTLELGDSALYLCASSLTGTGAFGNTIYFGEGSWLTVV.

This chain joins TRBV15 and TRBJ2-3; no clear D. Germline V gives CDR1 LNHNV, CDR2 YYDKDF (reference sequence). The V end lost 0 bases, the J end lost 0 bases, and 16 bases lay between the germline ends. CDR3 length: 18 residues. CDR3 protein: CATSRDPSGKTSTDTQYF. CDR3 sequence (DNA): TGTGCCACCAGCAGAGACCCATCGGGCAAAACTAGCACAGATACGCAGTATTTT.

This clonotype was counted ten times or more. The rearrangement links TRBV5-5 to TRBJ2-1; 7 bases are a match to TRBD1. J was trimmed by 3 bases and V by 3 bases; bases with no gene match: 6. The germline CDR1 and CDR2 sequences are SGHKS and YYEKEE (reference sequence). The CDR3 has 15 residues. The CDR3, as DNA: TGTGCCAGCAGCTCGACAGGGAATGGCTACAATGAGCAGTTCTTC. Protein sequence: CASSSTGNGYNEQFF.

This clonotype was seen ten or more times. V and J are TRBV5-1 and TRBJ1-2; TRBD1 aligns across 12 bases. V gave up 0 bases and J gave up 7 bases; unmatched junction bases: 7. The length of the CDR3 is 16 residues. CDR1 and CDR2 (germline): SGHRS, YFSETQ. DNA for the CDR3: TGCGCCAGCAGCTTGGTGCCCGGGACAGGGGGCAGTGGCTACACCTTC. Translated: CASSLVPGTGGSGYTF.

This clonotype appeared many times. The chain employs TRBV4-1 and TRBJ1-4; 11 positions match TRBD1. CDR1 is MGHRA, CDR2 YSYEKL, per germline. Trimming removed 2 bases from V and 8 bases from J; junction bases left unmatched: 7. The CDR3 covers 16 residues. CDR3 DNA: TGCGCCAGCAGCCAAACCCGGACAGGGGGCTTGGAAAAACTGTTTTTT. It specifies CASSQTRTGGLEKLFF.